What follows are 13 T cell receptor beta chains derived from one specimen sequenced in a study. MiXCR, applied by TCRdb to the 5' RACE reads, yields one record per CDR3 protein. In the table there are fewer than 80,000 distinct CDR3 sequences, roughly 22% of which are singletons. The sequenced sample consisted of memory CD4+ T cells sorted from a lymph node. Documented subset: memory CD4+ T cells, CD4+CD45RO+CD25-. These receptors came from a female donor with breast cancer.

This clonotype was seen a handful of times. The rearrangement uses TRBV7-9 and TRBJ1-2, with D possibly matching TRBD1 (6 bases). V was clipped by 1 base and J by 5 bases, with 17 bases between them. Looked up from germline, CDR1 is SEHNR and CDR2 is FQNEAQ (reference sequence). There are 16 residues in the CDR3. The CDR3 DNA sequence: TGTGCCAGCAGCTTAGAGAACAAGGGACAACGGTATGGCTACACCTTC. Translation gives CASSLENKGQRYGYTF.

This clonotype appeared a few times. CDR3 residues: CASSLAGQGRGTEAFF. The DNA of the CDR3 is TGTGCCAGCAGCTTGGCCGGACAGGGTAGAGGCACTGAAGCTTTCTTT. This rearrangement joins TRBV5-6 to TRBJ1-1; 8 positions agree with TRBD1. This CDR3 comprises 16 residues. Germline V gene lookup returns CDR1 SGHDT and CDR2 YYEEEE. V shed 0 bases and J 4 bases; nucleotides not matched to a gene: 8.

Many counts were recorded for this clonotype. This chain connects TRBV6-2 or TRBV6-3 to TRBJ2-7, with D possibly TRBD1 on 7 matching bases. Trimming stripped 6 bases from V and 0 bases from J, with 12 bases between. Germline V CDR1 and CDR2: MNHEY, SVGEGT. The CDR3 is made up of 14 amino acids. CDR3 nucleotide sequence: TGTGCCAGCAGGCGGGACAGCTTCTCCTACGAGCAGTACTTC. Encoded protein: CASRRDSFSYEQYF.

This clonotype was observed at least ten times. This chain connects TRBV7-9 to TRBJ1-6; D gene unclear. V shed 8 bases and J shed 9 bases, with 14 bases lying between them. Germline V lookup: CDR1 SEHNR, CDR2 FQNEAQ (reference sequence). The CDR3 length is 13 residues. For the CDR3, the DNA is TGTGCCAGCGCCCCCGATGTAGGTTCACCCCTCCACTTT. It is translated as CASAPDVGSPLHF.

This clonotype has just a few counts. This chain uses TRBV7-8 with TRBJ1-5, with 8 bases fitting TRBD1. The V segment lost 4 bases and the J segment 7 bases; nucleotides outside the gene matches: 3. Germline V gene data show CDR1 as SGHVS and CDR2 as FQNEAQ. The CDR3 is 13 residues long. CDR3 sequence (DNA): TGTGCCAGCAGCTCAGGGGGCGAACAGCCCCAGCATTTT. Its protein product is CASSSGGEQPQHF.

This clonotype showed up just a few times. V is TRBV6-5 and J is TRBJ2-7; D is unclear. The ends were cut back, 2 bases at V and 2 bases at J, with 7 bases in the middle. The CDR3 totals 13 residues. Germline loops: CDR1 MNHEY, CDR2 SVGAGI. CDR3 loop: CASSYASTYEQYF. The CDR3 DNA follows: TGTGCCAGCAGTTACGCCTCAACCTACGAGCAGTACTTC.

This clonotype occurred a few times. The chain employs TRBV12-3 or TRBV12-4 and TRBJ2-1; TRBD1 aligns across 7 bases. The CDR3 sequence is 14 residues long. Trimming at V came to 5 bases and at J to 9 bases, leaving 10 bases not matched to a gene. The CDR3 spells CASSRTGTVPEQFF. The DNA for the CDR3 is TGTGCCAGCAGTCGAACCGGGACAGTCCCTGAGCAGTTCTTC.

In its sample, this clonotype was seen a few times. The chain employs TRBV12-3 or TRBV12-4 and TRBJ1-5, with D uncertain. The germline V and J ends were trimmed by 6 bases and 0 bases, with 15 bases remaining between them. The CDR3 is 16 residues long. The CDR3 DNA reads as TGTGCCAGCAGCCTAACCGCGGCACATAGCAATCAGCCCCAGCATTTT. This codes for CASSLTAAHSNQPQHF.

There are many counts of this clonotype. The V gene is TRBV7-2, the J gene TRBJ1-2; D unresolved. CDR3 size: 13 residues. Trimming removed 5 bases at V and 2 bases at J, with 9 bases between. The germline V gene has CDR1 SGHTA and CDR2 FQGNSA. Here the CDR3 DNA reads TGTGCCAGCAGCCTAGACTGGAACTATGGCTACACCTTC. This gives the protein CASSLDWNYGYTF.

This clonotype appeared a few times. The J gene is TRBJ2-2, the V gene TRBV3-1; either TRBD1 or TRBD2 may fit D (5 bases each). The CDR3 extends over 20 amino acids. Looked up from germline, CDR1 is LGHDT and CDR2 is YNNKEL (reference sequence). Trimming cost V 0 bases and J 5 bases, with 25 bases left between them. The CDR3 loop reads CASSQDGGSFVTVKTGELFF. The CDR3 nucleotides read TGTGCCAGCAGCCAAGATGGAGGCTCTTTCGTGACAGTAAAAACCGGGGAGCTGTTTTTT. Based on the CDR3 plus reference TRBV3-1 and TRBJ2-2, the full variable domain is DTAVSQTPKYLVTQMGNDKSIKCEQNLGHDTMYWYKQDSKKFLKIMFSYNNKELIINETVPNRFSPKSPDKAHLNLHINSLELGDSAVYFCASSQDGGSFVTVKTGELFFGEGSRLTVL.

This clonotype came up many times. The J gene is TRBJ2-5, the V gene TRBV4-1, with D hard to call. Germline V lookup: CDR1 MGHRA, CDR2 YSYEKL. V gave up 4 bases and J gave up 1 base, with 7 bases separating them. This CDR3 contains 13 residues. CDR3 nucleotide sequence: TGCGCCAGCAGCCTTACGAGCCAAGAGACCCAGTACTTC. It codes for CASSLTSQETQYF.

The chain joins TRBV5-1 to TRBJ1-5; D is unclear. This CDR3 has 13 residues. Germline V gene sequence: CDR1 SGHRS, CDR2 YFSETQ. Between the trimmed V and J ends, which lost 0 bases and 3 bases, there was a span of 4 bases. CDR3 bases: TGCGCCAGCAGCTTGGCAGTCAATCAGCCCCAGCATTTT. It translates to CASSLAVNQPQHF. Full variable domain (outside the CDR3, taken from reference TRBV5-1 and TRBJ1-5): KAGVTQTPRYLIKTRGQQVTLSCSPISGHRSVSWYQQTPGQGLQFLFEYFSETQRNKGNFPGRFSGRQFSNSRSEMNVSTLELGDSALYLCASSLAVNQPQHFGDGTRLSIL.

This clonotype has only a few counts. The genes are TRBV10-1 and TRBJ2-7, with D tentatively TRBD1 or TRBD2 (5 bases each). Germline CDR1 is WNHNN and CDR2 is SYGVQD (reference sequence). V was pared by 5 bases and J by 0 bases, with 8 bases between. The CDR3 length is 13 residues. The CDR3 sequence: CASSPGRSYEQYF. In DNA form, the CDR3 reads TGCGCCAGCAGTCCGGGACGCTCCTACGAGCAGTACTTC.